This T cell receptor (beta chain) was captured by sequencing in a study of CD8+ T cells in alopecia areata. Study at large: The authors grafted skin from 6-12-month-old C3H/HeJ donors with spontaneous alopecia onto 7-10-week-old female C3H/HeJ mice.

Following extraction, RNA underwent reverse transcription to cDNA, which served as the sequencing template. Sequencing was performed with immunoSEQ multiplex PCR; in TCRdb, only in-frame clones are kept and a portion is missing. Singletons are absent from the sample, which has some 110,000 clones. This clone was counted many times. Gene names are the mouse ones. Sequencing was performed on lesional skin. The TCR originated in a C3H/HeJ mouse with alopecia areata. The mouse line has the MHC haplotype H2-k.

CDR3 bases read: TGCACCTGCAGTGCCAGGACAGGGTACGAA. As protein: CTCSARTGYE. The whole CDR3 sequence is CTCSARTGYERLFF. The rearrangement links TRBV1 to TRBJ1-4; TRBD1 matches at 8 bases. The read halts 4 residues ahead of the CDR3 end, with the missing end drawn from the germline J gene. The CDR3 has 14 residues. J gave up 6 bases and V 3 bases, and 3 bases lay outside the gene matches. The germline CDR1 and CDR2 sequences are NSQYPW and LRSPGD (reference sequence).